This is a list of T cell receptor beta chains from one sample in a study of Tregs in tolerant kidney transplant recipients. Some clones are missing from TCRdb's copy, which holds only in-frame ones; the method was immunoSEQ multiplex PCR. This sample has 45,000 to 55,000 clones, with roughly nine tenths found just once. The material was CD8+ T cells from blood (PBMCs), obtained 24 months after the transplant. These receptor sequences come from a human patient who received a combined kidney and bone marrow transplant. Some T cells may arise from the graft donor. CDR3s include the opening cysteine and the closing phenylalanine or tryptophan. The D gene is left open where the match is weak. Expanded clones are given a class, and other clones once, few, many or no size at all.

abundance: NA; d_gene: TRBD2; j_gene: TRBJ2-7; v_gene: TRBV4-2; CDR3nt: TGTGCCAGCAGCCAGGGGGGGGTTTACGAGCAGTACTTC; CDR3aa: CASSQGGVYEQYF
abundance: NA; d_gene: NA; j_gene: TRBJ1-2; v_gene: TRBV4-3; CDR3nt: TGCGCCAGCAGCCAGGGGGTAACCGGGACTGGCTATGGCTACACCTTC; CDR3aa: CASSQGVTGTGYGYTF
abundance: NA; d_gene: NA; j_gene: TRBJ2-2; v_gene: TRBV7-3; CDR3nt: TGTGCCAGCAGCCCCGAGGGACTCAACACCGGGGAGCTGTTTTTT; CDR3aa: CASSPEGLNTGELFF
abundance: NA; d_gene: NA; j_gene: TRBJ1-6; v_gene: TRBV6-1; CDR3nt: TGTGCCAGCAGTACCCGGGGGGGGTTGAGTTCACCCCTCCACTTT; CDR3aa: CASSTRGGLSSPLHF
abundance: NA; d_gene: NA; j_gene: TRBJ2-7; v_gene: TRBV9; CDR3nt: TGTGCCAGCAGCGTAGGAGCGGACTACGAGCAGTACTTC; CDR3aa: CASSVGADYEQYF
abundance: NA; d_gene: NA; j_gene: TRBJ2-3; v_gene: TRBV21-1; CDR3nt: TGTGCCAGCAGCAAAGGGGACAGGGGAGATGGGACAGATACGCAGTATTTT; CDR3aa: CASSKGDRGDGTDTQYF
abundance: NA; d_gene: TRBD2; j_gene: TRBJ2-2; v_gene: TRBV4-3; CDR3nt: TGCGCCAGCAGCCAAGACTGGACTAGCGGACGGAACACCGGGGAGCTGTTTTTT; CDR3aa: CASSQDWTSGRNTGELFF
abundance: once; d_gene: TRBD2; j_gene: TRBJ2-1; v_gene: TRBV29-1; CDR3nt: TGCAGCGTTGAAGATCCTCTAGCGGGAGCGCGGGATGAGCAGTTCTTC; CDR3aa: CSVEDPLAGARDEQFF
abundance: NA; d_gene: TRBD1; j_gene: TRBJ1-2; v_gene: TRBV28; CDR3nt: TGTGCCAGCAGTTCCGGGACAGCTAACTATGGCTACACCTTC; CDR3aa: CASSSGTANYGYTF
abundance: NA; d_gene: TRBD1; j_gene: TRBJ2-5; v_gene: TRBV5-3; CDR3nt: TGTGCCGCTTCCCGTTCGAAGACAGGGGGAGGGGGCCAAGAGACCCAGTACTTC; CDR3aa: CAASRSKTGGGGQETQYF
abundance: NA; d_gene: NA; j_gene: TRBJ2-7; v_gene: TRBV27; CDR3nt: TGTGCCAGCAGTTATAGCCTGCGGGGTAGCGAGCAGTACTTC; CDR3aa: CASSYSLRGSEQYF
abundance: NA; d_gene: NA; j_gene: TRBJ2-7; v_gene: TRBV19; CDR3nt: TGTGCCAGTAGTATACTGTGGGCCGGGAGCTCCTACGAGCAGTACTTC; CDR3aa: CASSILWAGSSYEQYF
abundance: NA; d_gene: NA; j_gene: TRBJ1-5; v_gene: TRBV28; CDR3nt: TGTGCCAGCAGTTTAAGGGGCCTCGATCAGCCCCAGCATTTT; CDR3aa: CASSLRGLDQPQHF
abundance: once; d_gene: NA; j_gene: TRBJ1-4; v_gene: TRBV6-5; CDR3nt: TGTGCCAGCAGTTACGCAGCAACTAATGAAAAACTGTTTTTT; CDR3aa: CASSYAATNEKLFF
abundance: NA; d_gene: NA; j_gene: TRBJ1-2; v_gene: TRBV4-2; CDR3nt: TGTGCCAGCAGCCCTCAGGAGGGCTGGCATGGCTACACCTTC; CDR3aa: CASSPQEGWHGYTF
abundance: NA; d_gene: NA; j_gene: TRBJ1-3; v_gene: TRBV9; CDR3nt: TGTGCCAGCAGCTCCTGGAGGGAGCCTGGAAACACCATATATTTT; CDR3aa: CASSSWREPGNTIYF
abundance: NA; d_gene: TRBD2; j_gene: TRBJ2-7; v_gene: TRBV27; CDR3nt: TGTGCCAGCAGTTTATGGGCGGGGGGGGAGTACGAGCAGTACTTC; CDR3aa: CASSLWAGGEYEQYF
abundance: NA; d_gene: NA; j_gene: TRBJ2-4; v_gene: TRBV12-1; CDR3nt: TGTGCCAGCAGCTCAAGGGACAGGGACTCCGCCAAAAACATTCAGTACTTC; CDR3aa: CASSSRDRDSAKNIQYF
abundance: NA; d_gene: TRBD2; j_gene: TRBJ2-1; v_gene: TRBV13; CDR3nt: TGTGCCAGCAGCTTAACCACTAGCGGGAGAAGTATGAATGAGCAGTTCTTC; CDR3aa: CASSLTTSGRSMNEQFF
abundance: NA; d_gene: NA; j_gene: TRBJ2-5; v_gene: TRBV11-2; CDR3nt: TGTGCCAGCAGCTCGCTGGCCGAAGGGAGTGAGGAGACCCAGTACTTC; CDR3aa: CASSSLAEGSEETQYF
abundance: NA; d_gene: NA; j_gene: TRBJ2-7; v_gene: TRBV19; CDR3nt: TGTGCCAGTAGTATCTCGCCAGGGGCATCCTACGAGCAGTACTTC; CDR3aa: CASSISPGASYEQYF
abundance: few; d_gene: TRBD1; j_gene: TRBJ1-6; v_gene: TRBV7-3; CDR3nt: TGTGCCAGCAGCCCGACAGGGCCTGGTGATTCACCCCTCCACTTT; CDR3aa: CASSPTGPGDSPLHF
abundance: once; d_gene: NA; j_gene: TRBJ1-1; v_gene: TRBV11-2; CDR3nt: TGTGCCAGCAGCTTCCACCACATGACTGAAGCTTTCTTT; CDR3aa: CASSFHHMTEAFF
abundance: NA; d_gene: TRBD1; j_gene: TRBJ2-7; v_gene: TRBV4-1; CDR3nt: TGCGCCAGCAGCCAGACCCTATCACCCGGGACAGGTCGGTACGAGCAGTACTTC; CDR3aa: CASSQTLSPGTGRYEQYF
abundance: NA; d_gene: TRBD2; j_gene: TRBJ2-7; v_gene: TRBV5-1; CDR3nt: TGCGCCAGCAGCTTGGGCCCCCCCGGGACTACCTACGAGCAGTACTTC; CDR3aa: CASSLGPPGTTYEQYF
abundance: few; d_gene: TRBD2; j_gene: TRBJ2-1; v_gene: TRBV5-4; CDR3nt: TGTGCCAGCAGCTTGGAACTAGCGGGAGTAGGTGAGCAGTTCTTC; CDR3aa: CASSLELAGVGEQFF
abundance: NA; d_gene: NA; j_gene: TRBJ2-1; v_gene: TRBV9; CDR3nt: TGTGCCAGCAGCGGTAAGGGGAAAAGGGATGAGCAGTTCTTC; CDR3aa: CASSGKGKRDEQFF
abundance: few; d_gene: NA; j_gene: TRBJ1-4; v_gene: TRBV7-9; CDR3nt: TGTGCCAGCAGCTTAAGGGGGACGCACGAAAAACTGTTTTTT; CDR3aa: CASSLRGTHEKLFF
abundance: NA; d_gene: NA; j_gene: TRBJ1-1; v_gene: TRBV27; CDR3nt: TGTGCCAGCAGTGAGACAACGCCGGTGGACACTGAAGCTTTCTTT; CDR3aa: CASSETTPVDTEAFF
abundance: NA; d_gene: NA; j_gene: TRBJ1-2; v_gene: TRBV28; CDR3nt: TGTGCCAGCCTTGGGCAGGGCTACTATGGCTACACCTTC; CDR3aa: CASLGQGYYGYTF
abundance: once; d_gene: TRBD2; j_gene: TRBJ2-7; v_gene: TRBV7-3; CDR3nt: TGTGCCAGCAGTCATGGGGGAGGGGACGAGCAGTACTTC; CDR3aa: CASSHGGGDEQYF
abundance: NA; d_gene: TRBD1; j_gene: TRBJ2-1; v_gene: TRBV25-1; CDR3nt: TGTGCCAGCAGTGAATGGACAGGGGTCTCCTACAATGAGCAGTTCTTC; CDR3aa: CASSEWTGVSYNEQFF
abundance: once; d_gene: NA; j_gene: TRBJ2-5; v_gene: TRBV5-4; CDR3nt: TGTGCCAGCAGCTTGGATAGGACAGAGCTGTACCAAGAGACCCAGTACTTC; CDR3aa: CASSLDRTELYQETQYF
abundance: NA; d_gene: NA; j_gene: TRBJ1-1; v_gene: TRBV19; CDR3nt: TGTGCCACCAACTCCGGAGGGAACACTGAAGCTTTCTTT; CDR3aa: CATNSGGNTEAFF
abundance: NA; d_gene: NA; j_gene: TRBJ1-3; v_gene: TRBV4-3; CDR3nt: TGCGCCAGCAGCCAAGTTTTCGGCTCTGGAAACACCATATATTTT; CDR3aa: CASSQVFGSGNTIYF
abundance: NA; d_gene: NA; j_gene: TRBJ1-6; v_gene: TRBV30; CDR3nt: TGTGCCTGGACAGTCTCTTCCCCCCTCCACTTT; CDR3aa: CAWTVSSPLHF
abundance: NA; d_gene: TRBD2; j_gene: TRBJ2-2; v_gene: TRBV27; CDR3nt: TGTGCCAGCAGCCCCGAAATAGCGGGATCGAACACCGGGGAGCTGTTTTTT; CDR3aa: CASSPEIAGSNTGELFF
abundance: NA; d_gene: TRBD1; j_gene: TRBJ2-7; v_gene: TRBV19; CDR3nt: TGTGCCAGTGCAACAGGGGACTCCTACGAGCAGTACTTC; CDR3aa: CASATGDSYEQYF
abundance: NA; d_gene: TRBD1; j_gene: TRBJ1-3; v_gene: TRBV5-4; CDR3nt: TGTGCCAGCAGCTTCGGACAGGGAGAGGGAAACACCATATATTTT; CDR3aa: CASSFGQGEGNTIYF
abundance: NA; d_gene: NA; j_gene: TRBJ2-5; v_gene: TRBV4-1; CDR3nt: TGCGCCAGCAGCCAATTTATGGCGGAGGAGACCCAGTACTTC; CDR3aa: CASSQFMAEETQYF
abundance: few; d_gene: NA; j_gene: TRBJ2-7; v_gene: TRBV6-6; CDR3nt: TGTGCCAGCAGTTACCGCCCGGGACTCTACGAGCAGTACTTC; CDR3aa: CASSYRPGLYEQYF
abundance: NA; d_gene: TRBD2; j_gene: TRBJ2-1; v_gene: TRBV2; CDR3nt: TGTGCCACACTCATCGGTTTACGTGCGGGAGGGCTAGGGAATGAGCAGTTCTTC; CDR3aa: CATLIGLRAGGLGNEQFF
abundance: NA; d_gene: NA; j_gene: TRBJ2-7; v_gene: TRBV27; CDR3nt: TGTGCCAGCAGTTACAGACGGACCTACGAGCAGTACTTC; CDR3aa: CASSYRRTYEQYF
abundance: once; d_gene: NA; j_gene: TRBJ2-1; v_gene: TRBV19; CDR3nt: TGTGCCAGTAGTATAAGGGAGTTCTATGAGCAGTTCTTC; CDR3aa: CASSIREFYEQFF
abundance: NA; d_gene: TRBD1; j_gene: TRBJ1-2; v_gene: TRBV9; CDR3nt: TGTGCCAGCAGCGTTTGGACAGGGCCCTCCCCACGTTATGGCTACACCTTC; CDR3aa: CASSVWTGPSPRYGYTF
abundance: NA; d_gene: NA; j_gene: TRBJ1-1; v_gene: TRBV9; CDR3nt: TGTGCCAGCAGCCCCAACGGGGGGCTTGACACTGAAGCTTTCTTT; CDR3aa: CASSPNGGLDTEAFF
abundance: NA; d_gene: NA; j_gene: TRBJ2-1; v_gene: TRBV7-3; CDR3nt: TGTGCCAGCAGCTTAGGAGGCAAGGCAGGCTACAATGAGCAGTTCTTC; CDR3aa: CASSLGGKAGYNEQFF
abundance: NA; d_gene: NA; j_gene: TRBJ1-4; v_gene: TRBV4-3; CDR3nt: TGCGCCAGCAGCCAGCAACACCCTACTAATGAAAAACTGTTTTTT; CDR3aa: CASSQQHPTNEKLFF